The 11 T cell receptor beta chains in this list originate from one sample, sequenced in a study of technical replicates of blood from a handful of donors. Only in-frame clones appear in the TCRdb table, and some are missing; sequencing was by immunoSEQ multiplex PCR. The repertoire holds approximately 90,000 clones, with roughly 96% as singletons. What was sequenced was T cells isolated from PBMCs. The receptors here all came from a human donor in good health.

The V call is TRBV4-1, the J call TRBJ2-1; 8 bases are shared with TRBD2. The ends lost 0 bases at V and 7 bases at J; junction bases unmatched: 11. Germline lookup yields CDR1 MGHRA and CDR2 YSYEKL. This CDR3 spans 17 amino acids. CDR3 DNA: TGCGCCAGCAGCCAAGAAGCCGCTAGCGGGCCCACTAATGAGCAGTTCTTC. Translated: CASSQEAASGPTNEQFF.

The chain employs TRBV25-1 and TRBJ2-3; D is possibly TRBD1 (5 bases). The CDR3 contains 15 residues. Germline CDR1 and CDR2: MGHDK and SYGVNS. Trimming shortened V by 6 bases and J by 2 bases, and 15 bases separated the two germline ends. The CDR3 sequence is CASSYTDSPTDTQYF. In DNA form, the CDR3 reads TGTGCCAGCAGCTACACAGACAGCCCCACAGATACGCAGTATTTT.

This chain links TRBV19 with TRBJ1-5; D not resolved. This CDR3 has 15 residues. Germline CDR1 LNHDA, CDR2 SQIVND (reference sequence). Trimming pared 6 bases from V and 4 bases from J, leaving 16 bases between. The CDR3 loop reads CASSLSAEGNQPQHF. The CDR3 DNA sequence: TGTGCCAGTAGCCTCTCCGCCGAGGGAAATCAGCCCCAGCATTTT.

This clone showed up just a few times. The chain couples TRBV4-2 to TRBJ2-7, with 9 bases fitting TRBD2. The ends lost 4 bases at V and 1 base at J; junction bases unmatched: 5. Germline V gene data show CDR1 as LGHNA and CDR2 as YNFKEQ. CDR3 size: 15 residues. The CDR3 nucleotides read TGTGCCAGCAGCCCCCTAGCGGGAAAATCCTACGAGCAGTACTTC. Protein sequence: CASSPLAGKSYEQYF.

The chain couples TRBV7-9 to TRBJ2-5, with a weak D call TRBD2 (5 bases). Per the germline V gene, CDR1 is SEHNR and CDR2 is FQNEAQ (reference sequence). The ends were cut back, 1 base at V and 1 base at J, with 7 bases in the middle. This CDR3 has 14 amino acids. CDR3 bases: TGTGCCAGCAGCTTAGGAGCGGTCCAAGAGACCCAGTACTTC. It specifies CASSLGAVQETQYF.

The chain recombines TRBV6-5 with TRBJ2-7; 10 nucleotides agree with TRBD1. Germline CDR1 and CDR2: MNHEY and SVGAGI. The CDR3 runs to 15 residues. After removal of 5 bases from V and 4 bases from J, the junction contained 8 bases not matched to a gene. CDR3 residues: CASSTQDRGRYEQYF. CDR3 bases: TGTGCCAGCAGTACTCAGGACAGGGGGAGGTACGAGCAGTACTTC.

This chain uses TRBV18 with TRBJ2-3; 9 bases align to TRBD2. There are 15 residues in the CDR3. Trimming at V came to 2 bases and at J to 5 bases, leaving 5 bases not matched to a gene. Germline assignment: CDR1 KGHSH and CDR2 LQKENI. The CDR3 coding sequence is TGTGCCAGCTCACCAGCTAGCGGGATAGTAGATACGCAGTATTTT. Protein sequence: CASSPASGIVDTQYF.

In its sample, this clone was seen a few times. The CDR3 loop reads CASSPWSSTDTQYF. The CDR3 DNA reads TGTGCCAGTAGCCCCTGGTCGAGCACAGATACGCAGTATTTT. The chain combines TRBV2 with TRBJ2-3; D gene ambiguous. Germline V gene sequence: CDR1 SNHLY, CDR2 FYNNEI. Trimming shortened V by 9 bases and J by 0 bases, and 13 bases separated the two germline ends. The CDR3 loop spans 14 amino acids. Looking up the rest from reference TRBV2 and TRBJ2-3 gives the full variable domain: EPEVTQTPSHQVTQMGQEVILRCVPISNHLYFYWYRQILGQKVEFLVSFYNNEISEKSEIFDDQFSVERPDGSNFTLKIRSTKLEDSAMYFCASSPWSSTDTQYFGPGTRLTVL.

This clone has just one count. This rearrangement joins TRBV28 to TRBJ1-6, with D possibly being TRBD1 (5 bases). Germline V gene data show CDR1 as MDHEN and CDR2 as SYDVKM. This CDR3 region has 13 residues. Trimming left V 4 bases short and J 8 bases short, with 9 bases between. CDR3 in DNA: TGTGCCAGCAGTTCTAGGACACATTCACCCCTCCACTTT. Its translation is CASSSRTHSPLHF.

J is TRBJ2-7 and V is TRBV14; TRBD1 agrees at 8 bases. The CDR3 has 20 amino acids. CDR1 is SGHDN and CDR2 is FVKESK in the germline V gene. The V and J ends lost 3 bases and 2 bases, in that order; junction bases with no gene match: 21. The CDR3 sequence: CASSQSYRGTGSTIAYEQYF. The CDR3 bases are TGTGCCAGCAGCCAGAGTTACAGGGGGACCGGGAGTACGATTGCCTACGAGCAGTACTTC.

This chain links TRBV15 with TRBJ1-6; unclear D gene. From germline, CDR1 is LNHNV and CDR2 YYDKDF (reference sequence). Trimming pared 0 bases from V and 0 bases from J, leaving 9 bases between. The CDR3 is 17 amino acids. The CDR3 is CATSRDNSFSYNSPLHF. Written as DNA, the CDR3 is TGTGCCACCAGCAGAGATAACAGTTTCTCCTATAATTCACCCCTCCACTTT. Full variable domain (outside the CDR3, taken from reference TRBV15 and TRBJ1-6): DAMVIQNPRYQVTQFGKPVTLSCSQTLNHNVMYWYQQKSSQAPKLLFHYYDKDFNNEADTPDNFQSRRPNTSFCFLDIRSPGLGDTAMYLCATSRDNSFSYNSPLHFGNGTRLTVT.